The present entry profiles one T cell receptor beta chain with its context. The data were taken from a study of blood T cell repertoires in COVID-19. About the study: COVID-19 samples collected from the United States, Italy and Spain covered acute and convalescent phases. PBMCs, B-cell-depleted T cells, or T cells provided the cDNA or gDNA that made up the material.

In the source study's methods: Reference gene primer amplification in the assay estimated nucleated cell counts. Using immunoSEQ multiplex PCR, the repertoire was profiled, and TCRdb retains in-frame clones only, with some absent. The V and J calls and the clone size are those of that table, but D and trimming were determined from the DNA. The sample lists roughly 260,000 clones, 85% to 90% occurring once. Per germline, CDR1 SGDLS and CDR2 YYNGEE. This CDR3 spans 15 amino acids. V lost 3 bases, J lost 1 base, and 4 bases stayed unmatched. The chain has TRBV9 and TRBJ1-5; 7 positions match TRBD1. The sequence was collected from a middle-aged woman with acute or convalescent COVID-19. Sample: peripheral blood. CDR3 coding DNA: TGTGCCAGCAGCGCGACAGGGTTGAGCAATCAGCCCCAGCATTTT. It encodes CASSATGLSNQPQHF.